This passage covers 2 T cell receptor beta chains from one sample sequenced in a study of blood T cell repertoires in COVID-19. Method: immunoSEQ multiplex PCR; TCRdb's copy keeps in-frame clones and lacks some. The table lists more than 300,000 clones, around 87% of them singletons. The specimen sequenced was peripheral blood. All receptors derive from a woman in her twenties or thirties with COVID-19, enrolled during active disease.

The rearrangement uses TRBV3-1 (or the pseudogene TRBV3-2) and TRBJ2-4; 7 bases are a match to TRBD2. Unmatched junction bases numbered 9, after V lost 7 bases and J lost 3 bases. CDR3 length equals 15 residues. The germline V gene has CDR1 LGHDT and CDR2 YNNKEL (reference sequence). CDR3 region: CASTGRLAVKNIQYF. CDR3 DNA: TGTGCCAGCACCGGGAGGCTAGCGGTCAAAAACATTCAGTACTTC.

This clone was observed a handful of times. V usage is TRBV18 and J usage is TRBJ1-3; 8 nucleotides line up with TRBD1. Per germline, CDR1 KGHSH and CDR2 LQKENI. Trimming cost V 4 bases and J 0 bases; bases outside gene matches: 5. This CDR3 has 16 amino acids. CDR3 loop: CASSLGQGDSGNTIYF. The CDR3 DNA sequence: TGTGCCAGCTCACTTGGACAGGGCGACTCTGGAAACACCATATATTTT.